This T cell receptor beta chain was identified during a study of cytomegalovirus exposure and HLA in healthy donors. 60 Vbeta and 13 Jbeta primers were used in PCR. Assay used: immunoSEQ multiplex PCR; TCRdb lists only in-frame clones, some missing. The sample shows around 200,000 clones, roughly 91% of them seen only once. A note on this clone: As yet, its antigen is unknown.

V was clipped by 0 bases and J by 4 bases, with 7 bases between them. The CDR3 spans 14 residues. Germline V CDR1 and CDR2: KGHSH, LQKENI. Study observations and caveats: Later analysis indicated greater clonal expansion among HLA-associated TCR beta chains than among equally common other chains. There were reportedly fewer N-insertions in an Asian-associated ancestry cluster than the approximately 600-donor mean, in a later analysis.

The chain carries TRBV18 and TRBJ2-1; TRBD2 is a possible D gene (6 bases). Input material: PBMCs. This TCR came from a woman younger than 30 in good health and CMV-seronegative. CDR3 sequence: CASSPPGSYNEQFF. In DNA, the CDR3 is TGTGCCAGCTCACCACCCGGGAGTTACAATGAGCAGTTCTTC.